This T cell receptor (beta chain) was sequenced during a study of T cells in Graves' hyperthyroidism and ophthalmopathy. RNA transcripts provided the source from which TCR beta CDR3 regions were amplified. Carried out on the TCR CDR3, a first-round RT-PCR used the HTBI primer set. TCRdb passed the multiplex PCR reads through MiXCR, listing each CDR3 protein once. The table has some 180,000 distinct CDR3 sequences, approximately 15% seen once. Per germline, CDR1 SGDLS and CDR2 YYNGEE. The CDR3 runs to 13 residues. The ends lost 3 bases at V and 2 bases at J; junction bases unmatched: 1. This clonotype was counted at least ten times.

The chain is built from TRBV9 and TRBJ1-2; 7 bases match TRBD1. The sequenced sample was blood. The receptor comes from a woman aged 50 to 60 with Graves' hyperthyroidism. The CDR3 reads CASSAQGNYGYTF. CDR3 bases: TGTGCCAGCAGCGCACAGGGGAACTATGGCTACACCTTC.